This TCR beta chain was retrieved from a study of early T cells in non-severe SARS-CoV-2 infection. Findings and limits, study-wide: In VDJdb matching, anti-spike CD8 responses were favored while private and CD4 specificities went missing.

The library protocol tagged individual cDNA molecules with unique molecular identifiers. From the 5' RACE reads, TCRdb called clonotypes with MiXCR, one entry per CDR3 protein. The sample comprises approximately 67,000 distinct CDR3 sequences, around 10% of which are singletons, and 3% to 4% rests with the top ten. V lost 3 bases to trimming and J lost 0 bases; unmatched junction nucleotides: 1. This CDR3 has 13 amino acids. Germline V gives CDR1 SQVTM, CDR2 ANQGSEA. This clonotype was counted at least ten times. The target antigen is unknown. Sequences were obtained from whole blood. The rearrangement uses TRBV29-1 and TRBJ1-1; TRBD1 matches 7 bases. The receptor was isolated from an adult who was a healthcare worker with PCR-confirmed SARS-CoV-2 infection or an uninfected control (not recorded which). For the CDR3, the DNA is TGCAGCGTTGACACAGGGGTGAACACTGAAGCTTTCTTT. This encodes CSVDTGVNTEAFF.